These 24 T cell receptor beta chains share one sample of origin, sequenced in a study of blood T cell repertoires in COVID-19. Sequencing was performed with immunoSEQ multiplex PCR; in TCRdb, only in-frame clones are kept and a portion is missing. Of approximately 160,000 clones in the sample, around 84% were seen once. Sequencing was done on a sample of peripheral blood. The receptors derive from a man between 60 and 75 years old with COVID-19, enrolled during active disease.

The chain uses TRBV5-1 and TRBJ1-1; D may be TRBD1 (5 bases). Germline V lookup: CDR1 SGHRS, CDR2 YFSETQ. This CDR3 has 14 residues. The V end lost 3 bases, the J end lost 1 base, and 10 bases lay between the germline ends. The CDR3 DNA reads TGCGCCAGCAGCTGGGGCCCAAAGAACACTGAAGCTTTCTTT. Amino acids: CASSWGPKNTEAFF. Drawing the rest from reference TRBV5-1 and TRBJ1-1, the complete variable domain is KAGVTQTPRYLIKTRGQQVTLSCSPISGHRSVSWYQQTPGQGLQFLFEYFSETQRNKGNFPGRFSGRQFSNSRSEMNVSTLELGDSALYLCASSWGPKNTEAFFGQGTRLTVV.

V gene TRBV6-2 or TRBV6-3 combines with J gene TRBJ1-5; D perhaps matches TRBD1 (6 bases). In germline, CDR1 is MNHEY, CDR2 SVGEGT. Trimming stripped 6 bases from V and 5 bases from J, with 11 bases between. The CDR3 contains 13 residues. CDR3 DNA: TGTGCCAGCAGCGAGGGGGATTATCAGCCCCAGCATTTT. Residues: CASSEGDYQPQHF.

A few counts support this clone. This chain connects TRBV30 to TRBJ1-5, with 8 nucleotides matching TRBD1. The V gene's germline CDR1 is GTSNPN and CDR2 SVGIG (reference sequence). J was trimmed by 1 base and V by 1 base; bases with no gene match: 12. The CDR3 extends over 18 amino acids. CDR3 in DNA: TGTGCCTGGAGTGAGGGTGGGACAGGCGTCTCGAGCAATCAGCCCCAGCATTTT. This encodes CAWSEGGTGVSSNQPQHF.

The chain joins TRBV24-1 to TRBJ2-5; 7 bases are shared with TRBD2. The CDR3 runs to 16 residues. CDR1 and CDR2 from the germline V gene are KGHDR and SFDVKD. V lost 1 base, J lost 2 bases, and 6 bases stayed unmatched. In DNA, the CDR3 is TGTGCCACCAGTGATTTCTCGGCTAGCGGACAAGAGACCCAGTACTTC. Translating gives CATSDFSASGQETQYF.

The chain has TRBV19 and TRBJ1-1; D might be TRBD1 (6 bases). V dropped 6 bases and J dropped 0 bases, with 11 bases sitting between them. The CDR3 is made up of 14 amino acids. Germline V gene lookup returns CDR1 LNHDA and CDR2 SQIVND (reference sequence). The CDR3 DNA is TGTGCCAGTAGCCACAGGGAAGTGAACACTGAAGCTTTCTTT. Translated: CASSHREVNTEAFF.

J is TRBJ1-1 and V is TRBV7-2, with D possibly TRBD1 on 5 matching bases. This CDR3 has 14 amino acids. CDR1 is SGHTA, CDR2 FQGNSA, per germline. Trimming took off 5 bases at V and 5 bases at J, with 15 bases between the two ends. The CDR3 is CASSPTAKGTEAFF. In nucleotides, the CDR3 is TGTGCCAGCAGCCCGACAGCCAAAGGGACTGAAGCTTTCTTT.

This clone has only a few counts. V and J are TRBV6-2 or TRBV6-3 and TRBJ1-4; D possibly corresponds to TRBD1 (5 bases). Germline assignment: CDR1 MNHEY and CDR2 SVGEGT. This CDR3 has 14 residues. Trimming took 0 bases from V and 7 from J, leaving 9 bases between them. The CDR3 protein is CASSYSTGGEKLFF. DNA for the CDR3: TGTGCCAGCAGTTACTCGACCGGGGGTGAAAAACTGTTTTTT.

The rearrangement links TRBV3-1 (or the pseudogene TRBV3-2) to TRBJ1-4; D is undetermined. The length of the CDR3 is 15 residues. V was trimmed by 2 bases and J by 0 bases, leaving 7 bases between them. Germline assignment: CDR1 LGHDT and CDR2 YNNKEL (reference sequence). The CDR3 coding sequence is TGTGCCAGCAGCCAACGACTGGCAACTAATGAAAAACTGTTTTTT. This codes for CASSQRLATNEKLFF.

The CDR3 is CASSLSGGAQETQYF. Here the CDR3 DNA reads TGCGCCAGCAGCCTAAGCGGGGGGGCCCAAGAGACCCAGTACTTC. The chain joins TRBV4-1 to TRBJ2-5, with 10 positions matching TRBD2. Per the germline V gene, CDR1 is MGHRA and CDR2 is YSYEKL. The CDR3 has 15 amino acids. V was clipped by 4 bases and J by 1 base; unmatched bases: 3.

The chain is built from TRBV7-2 and TRBJ2-7; 7 bases map to TRBD2. The CDR3 runs to 13 residues. Per germline, CDR1 SGHTA and CDR2 FQGNSA. Germline trimming cut 3 bases from V and 2 bases from J; bases unmatched to any gene: 1. The CDR3 region is CASSFAGAYEQYF. The CDR3 DNA is TGTGCCAGCAGCTTTGCGGGGGCCTACGAGCAGTACTTC.

The gene calls are TRBV3-1 (or the pseudogene TRBV3-2) and TRBJ1-2, with 7 bases fitting TRBD1. The CDR3 covers 16 residues. V shed 0 bases, J shed 3 bases, and the junction held 7 bases outside the gene matches. CDR1 and CDR2 from the germline V gene are LGHDT and YNNKEL (reference sequence). This chain's CDR3 is CASSQDYRDSYYGYTF. As DNA, the CDR3 is TGTGCCAGCAGCCAAGATTATCGGGACAGCTACTATGGCTACACCTTC.

The V and J genes are TRBV4-1 and TRBJ2-2; 10 bases align to TRBD2. Unmatched junction bases numbered 5, after V lost 2 bases and J lost 5 bases. Germline CDR1 MGHRA, CDR2 YSYEKL. This CDR3 spans 16 amino acids. The CDR3 DNA is TGCGCCAGCAGCCAATTAGCGGGGGGTTCTACCGGGGAGCTGTTTTTT. Its protein product is CASSQLAGGSTGELFF.

A single count supports this clone. V usage is TRBV10-3 and J usage is TRBJ2-7; possible D gene TRBD1, 6 bases. The germline gives CDR1 ENHRY, CDR2 SYGVKD. This CDR3 spans 12 amino acids. The V and J ends lost 5 bases and 4 bases respectively, with 9 bases between them. The CDR3 coding sequence is TGTGCCATCAGTTTACAGGGTTACGAGCAGTACTTC. Translation: CAISLQGYEQYF.

This chain connects TRBV15 to TRBJ1-6, with 10 nucleotides matching TRBD1. This CDR3 spans 16 amino acids. Germline V gives CDR1 LNHNV, CDR2 YYDKDF (reference sequence). The ends lost 1 base at V and 8 bases at J; junction bases unmatched: 5. The CDR3, as DNA: TGTGCCACCAGCAGAGGAATCGGGACAGGGGATTCACCCCTCCACTTT. Protein sequence: CATSRGIGTGDSPLHF.

CDR3 in DNA: TGTGCTAGTGCCGACAGGGGTACTGAAGCTTTCTTT. Its translation is CASADRGTEAFF. This chain uses TRBV12-5 with TRBJ1-1, with 8 bases aligning to TRBD1. This CDR3 spans 12 amino acids. From germline, CDR1 is LGHNT and CDR2 FRNRAP. V lost 7 bases to trimming and J lost 5 bases; unmatched junction nucleotides: 3. Together with reference TRBV12-5 and TRBJ1-1, the CDR3 gives the full variable domain: DARVTQTPRHKVTEMGQEVTMRCQPILGHNTVFWYRQTMMQGLELLAYFRNRAPLDDSGMPKDRFSAEMPDATLATLKIQPSEPRDSAVYFCASADRGTEAFFGQGTRLTVV.

The chain couples TRBV4-2 to TRBJ1-5, with D perhaps TRBD1 (5 bases). There are 16 residues in the CDR3. Germline lookup yields CDR1 LGHNA and CDR2 YNFKEQ. V was cut by 0 bases and J by 7 bases, with 16 bases left in between. CDR3 sequence reads: CASSQDFGRACQPQHF. The CDR3 region has the DNA TGTGCCAGCAGCCAAGATTTCGGCAGGGCTTGCCAGCCCCAGCATTTT.

V is TRBV5-1 and J is TRBJ2-1, with 7 bases fitting TRBD1. Germline CDR1 and CDR2: SGHRS and YFSETQ. The CDR3 is 13 residues long. The V gene end was trimmed by 5 bases and the J gene end by 5 bases; junction bases not matched to a gene: 4. CDR3 in amino acids: CASRGDSHNEQFF. The CDR3 DNA reads TGCGCCAGCAGGGGGGACAGCCACAATGAGCAGTTCTTC.

The genes are TRBV19 and TRBJ1-6; TRBD1 agrees at 11 bases. Germline trimming cut 4 bases from V and 10 bases from J; bases unmatched to any gene: 9. Germline lookup yields CDR1 LNHDA and CDR2 SQIVND (reference sequence). This CDR3 contains 16 residues. CDR3 in amino acids: CASSRGQGAVGSPLHF. CDR3 coding DNA: TGTGCCAGTAGTAGAGGACAGGGGGCGGTTGGATCACCCCTCCACTTT.

This chain connects TRBV5-1 to TRBJ2-5; 10 bases are a match to TRBD1. V was pared by 0 bases and J by 5 bases, with 7 bases of the junction left unmatched. CDR1 and CDR2 (germline): SGHRS, YFSETQ. The length of the CDR3 is 16 residues. CDR3 residues: CASSLVVTGGEETQYF. CDR3 in DNA: TGCGCCAGCAGCTTGGTCGTGACAGGGGGCGAGGAGACCCAGTACTTC.

This clone turned up a few times. The chain couples TRBV5-6 to TRBJ2-1; no clear D. With 4 bases removed from V and 0 bases from J, the gap between germline ends came to 14 bases. CDR1 and CDR2 from the germline V gene are SGHDT and YYEEEE. This CDR3 has 16 amino acids. CDR3 bases: TGTGCCAGCAGCATCCCCGGGTCCAGCTCCTACAATGAGCAGTTCTTC. Protein: CASSIPGSSSYNEQFF.

This rearrangement joins TRBV2 to TRBJ2-7, with 9 bases identical to TRBD1. Germline trimming cut 3 bases from V and 3 bases from J; bases unmatched to any gene: 6. This CDR3 contains 15 residues. CDR1 SNHLY and CDR2 FYNNEI come from the germline V gene. Here the CDR3 DNA reads TGTGCCAGCAGTGACTCGGGACAGGGATTCTACGAGCAGTACTTC. This codes for CASSDSGQGFYEQYF.

CDR3 sequence: CASSLVGGAYNSPLHF. The CDR3 region has the DNA TGTGCCAGCAGCTTAGTAGGGGGCGCCTATAATTCACCCCTCCACTTT. This chain links TRBV7-8 with TRBJ1-6; TRBD1 aligns across 7 bases. Germline V gene lookup returns CDR1 SGHVS and CDR2 FQNEAQ. V lost 1 base to trimming and J lost 2 bases; unmatched junction nucleotides: 2. This CDR3 is 16 amino acids long.

This chain uses TRBV19 with TRBJ2-5; tentatively, D is TRBD2 (6 bases). The CDR3 consists of 14 residues. Trimming pared 7 bases from V and 2 bases from J, leaving 14 bases between. The V gene's germline CDR1 is LNHDA and CDR2 SQIVND (reference sequence). The CDR3 DNA follows: TGTGCCAGTATGGACCTGGGGGGACAAGAGACCCAGTACTTC. Translating gives CASMDLGGQETQYF.

In its sample, this clone was seen a few times. V gene TRBV7-9 combines with J gene TRBJ1-1; maybe TRBD1 (6 bases). CDR1 is SEHNR, CDR2 FQNEAQ, per germline (reference sequence). The CDR3 is made up of 14 amino acids. The ends were cut back, 0 bases at V and 8 bases at J, with 13 bases in the middle. CDR3 loop: CASSLAADSYEAFF. The CDR3 DNA reads as TGTGCCAGCAGCTTAGCTGCGGACAGCTACGAAGCTTTCTTT.